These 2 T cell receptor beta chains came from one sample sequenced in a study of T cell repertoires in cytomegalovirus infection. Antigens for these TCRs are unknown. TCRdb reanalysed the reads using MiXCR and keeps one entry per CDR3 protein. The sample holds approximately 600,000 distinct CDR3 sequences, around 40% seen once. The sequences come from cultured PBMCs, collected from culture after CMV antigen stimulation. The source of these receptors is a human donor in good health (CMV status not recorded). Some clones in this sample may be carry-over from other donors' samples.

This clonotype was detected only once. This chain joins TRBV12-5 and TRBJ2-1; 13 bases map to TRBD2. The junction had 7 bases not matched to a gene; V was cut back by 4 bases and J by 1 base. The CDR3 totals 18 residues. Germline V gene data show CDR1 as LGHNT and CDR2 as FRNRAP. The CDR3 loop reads CASGSSTSGRESYNEQFF. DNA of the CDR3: TGTGCTAGTGGTTCCTCCACTAGCGGGAGGGAATCCTACAATGAGCAGTTCTTC.

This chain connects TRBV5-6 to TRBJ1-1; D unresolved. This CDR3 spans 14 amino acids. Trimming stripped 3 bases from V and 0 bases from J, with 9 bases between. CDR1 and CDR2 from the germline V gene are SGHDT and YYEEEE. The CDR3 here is CASSWEPMNTEAFF. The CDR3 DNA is TGTGCCAGCAGCTGGGAGCCCATGAACACTGAAGCTTTCTTT.